These T cell receptor beta chains were read from a single sample in a study of cytomegalovirus exposure and HLA in healthy donors. The data were produced by immunoSEQ multiplex PCR, yet TCRdb's version contains in-frame clones alone and is incomplete. The repertoire holds around 100,000 clones, with approximately 72% as singletons. Sequencing used PBMCs. These receptors originate from a woman between 40 and 50 years old in good health and CMV-seronegative. Both conserved end residues are trimmed from each CDR3. D genes are given only for firm matches.

J gene | CDR3 length | D gene | V gene | CDR3 protein
TRBJ2-7 | 13 | TRBD2 | TRBV6-5 | ASSYSSGSAYEQY
TRBJ2-2 | 13 | TRBD1 | TRBV5-1 | ASSLEGQLTGELF
TRBJ1-2 | 11 | TRBD1 | TRBV14 | ASSQRTGEGYT
TRBJ1-3 | 14 | TRBD1 | TRBV9 | ASSGTGLSSGNTIY
TRBJ2-7 | 9 | - | TRBV30 | AWSIGGEQY
TRBJ2-2 | 15 | - | TRBV7-2 | ASSLGTPTLPTGELF
TRBJ2-5 | 13 | - | TRBV9 | ASSVDPGRQETQY
TRBJ2-3 | 14 | TRBD1 | TRBV7-3 | ASSFTTTGAVDTQY
TRBJ2-5 | 14 | TRBD1 | TRBV7-9 | ASSLSAGQGFETQY
TRBJ2-2 | 12 | - | TRBV4-2 | ASSQEGGAGELF
TRBJ1-2 | 12 | - | TRBV27 | ASSLPSVLYGYT
TRBJ2-1 | 15 | TRBD2 | TRBV5-1 | ASSLTIAGEMYNEQF
TRBJ2-5 | 11 | - | TRBV29-1 | SVGYGGGGTQY
TRBJ2-3 | 12 | - | TRBV6-4 | ASSVDRTTDTQY